This T cell receptor beta chain was retrieved from a study of vaccination and CD4 T cells after COVID-19. About the research overall: Sampling after COVID took place at a median of about 98 days (range 35 to 161) following diagnosis. Researchers took samples from a few convalescent patients on day 14 and on days 161 to 241 after vaccination.

Time point: late sampling 161 to 241 days after vaccination in a few convalescent patients. The CDR3 runs 15 residues. Germline V gene sequence: CDR1 SGHTA, CDR2 FQGTGA. V was clipped by 6 bases and J by 3 bases; unmatched bases: 6. Only a few counts were recorded for this clonotype. Antigen specificity is unknown. Study observations and caveats: Only post-vaccination samples contained a median about 86% of the reactive clones in convalescent patients.

TCRdb itself ran the PCR reads through MiXCR, one entry per CDR3 protein. The top ten hold more than 5.5% of the sample, which has around 26,000 distinct CDR3 sequences, 45% to 65% seen once. The sample consisted of CD4+ T cells from blood, taken about 7 months after SARS-CoV-2 vaccination. The TCR originated in a human donor who had recovered from COVID-19. This chain connects TRBV7-3 to TRBJ2-2, with 8 bases aligning to TRBD2. CDR3: CASRSTSVHTGELFF. Here the CDR3 DNA reads TGTGCCAGCAGGTCGACTAGCGTTCACACCGGGGAGCTGTTTTTT.